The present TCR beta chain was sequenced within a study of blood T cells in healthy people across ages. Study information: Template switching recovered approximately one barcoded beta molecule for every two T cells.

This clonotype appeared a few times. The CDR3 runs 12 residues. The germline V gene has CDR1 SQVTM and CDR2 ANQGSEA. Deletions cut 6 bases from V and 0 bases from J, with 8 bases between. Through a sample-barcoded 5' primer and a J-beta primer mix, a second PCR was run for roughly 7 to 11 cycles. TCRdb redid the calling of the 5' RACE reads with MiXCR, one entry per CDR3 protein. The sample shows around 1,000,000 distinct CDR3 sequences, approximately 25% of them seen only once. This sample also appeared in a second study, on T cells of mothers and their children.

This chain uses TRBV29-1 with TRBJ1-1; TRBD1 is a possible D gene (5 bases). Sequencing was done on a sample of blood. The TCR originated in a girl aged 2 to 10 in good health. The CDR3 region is CSVSGLNTEAFF. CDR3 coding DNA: TGCAGCGTCTCGGGACTGAACACTGAAGCTTTCTTT.